The 20 T cell receptor beta chains presented below share a single source sample, sequenced in a study of T cells in localized non-small cell lung cancer (dated by TCRdb to about 2020). Libraries were constructed by the immunoSEQ multiplex PCR assay. In its TCRdb copy, this immuneACCESS table keeps in-frame sequences only and misses some clones. Where compared with another copy, unresolved V genes explain less than half of these, and the others have no known cause. Counted in this sample were under 35,000 clones; around 92% of them appeared once. The ten largest account for approximately 2% of the sample. This specimen consisted of peripheral blood, obtained before any cancer treatment. These receptors were taken from a female donor of 60 years or more with stage I lung adenocarcinoma.

V and J are TRBV29-1 and TRBJ1-2; a weak D match, TRBD1 (6 bases). The CDR3 contains 14 residues. V was cut by 7 bases and J by 6 bases, with 21 bases left in between. From germline, CDR1 is SQVTM and CDR2 ANQGSEA. The CDR3 coding sequence is TGCAGCGCCCTAAGTGGTGCAGGGGACGATGGCTACACCTTC. Residues: CSALSGAGDDGYTF. The variable domain in full, completed from reference TRBV29-1 and TRBJ1-2, reads SAVISQKPSRDICQRGTSLTIQCQVDSQVTMMFWYRQQPGQSLTLIATANQGSEATYESGFVIDKFPISRPNLTFSTLTVSNMSPEDSSIYLCSALSGAGDDGYTFGSGTRLTVV.

This chain links TRBV6-6 with TRBJ2-7, with 10 bases lining up with TRBD1. V was pared by 5 bases and J by 3 bases, with 10 bases of the junction left unmatched. The CDR3 extends over 16 amino acids. CDR1 is MNHNY and CDR2 is SVGAGI in the germline V gene (reference sequence). Here the CDR3 reads CASSPLPGQGFYEQYF. The DNA of the CDR3 is TGTGCCAGCAGTCCTCTCCCGGGACAGGGGTTCTACGAGCAGTACTTC.

V usage is TRBV18 and J usage is TRBJ1-1; TRBD1 matches 9 bases. The CDR3 spans 15 residues. The V and J ends lost 1 base and 6 bases, in that order; junction bases with no gene match: 6. The germline CDR1 and CDR2 sequences are KGHSH and LQKENI. As DNA, the CDR3 is TGTGCCAGCTCACCACTAACAGGGGGCTCGTCTGAAGCTTTCTTT. Protein product: CASSPLTGGSSEAFF.

The rearrangement joins TRBV5-1 to TRBJ2-1; 7 bases line up with TRBD1. V trimming: 1 base; J trimming: 3 bases; junction bases outside the gene matches: 4. Germline V gives CDR1 SGHRS, CDR2 YFSETQ. The CDR3 spans 15 residues. CDR3 loop: CASSLPRDSYNEQFF. The CDR3 DNA is TGCGCCAGCAGCTTGCCCCGGGACAGCTACAATGAGCAGTTCTTC.

V usage is TRBV9 and J usage is TRBJ1-6; D call uncertain. The V gene lost 1 base and the J gene lost 7 bases, with 9 bases spanning the gap. The CDR3 totals 14 residues. Germline CDR1 SGDLS, CDR2 YYNGEE. CDR3 sequence: CASSVRGTNSPLHF. The CDR3, as DNA: TGTGCCAGCAGCGTACGGGGAACCAATTCACCCCTCCACTTT. The variable domain in full, completed from reference TRBV9 and TRBJ1-6, reads DSGVTQTPKHLITATGQRVTLRCSPRSGDLSVYWYQQSLDQGLQFLIQYYNGEERAKGNILERFSAQQFPDLHSELNLSSLELGDSALYFCASSVRGTNSPLHFGNGTRLTVT.

The chain uses TRBV2 and TRBJ1-2, with D possibly being TRBD1 (5 bases). Germline V gene lookup returns CDR1 SNHLY and CDR2 FYNNEI. Trimming pared 6 bases from V and 0 bases from J, leaving 17 bases between. CDR3 length: 16 amino acids. CDR3 nucleotides: TGTGCCAGCAGATCCCGCGGGGGGGGATCTAACTATGGCTACACCTTC. Translation: CASRSRGGGSNYGYTF.

The chain is built from TRBV30 and TRBJ1-6; possibly TRBD1 for D (5 bases). Trimming pared 5 bases from V and 4 bases from J, leaving 9 bases between. The CDR3 extends over 13 amino acids. Per germline, CDR1 GTSNPN and CDR2 SVGIG (reference sequence). The CDR3 reads CAWQKGYNSPLHF. The DNA for the CDR3 is TGTGCCTGGCAAAAGGGGTATAATTCACCCCTCCACTTT.

This clone occurred once. This chain uses TRBV2 with TRBJ1-1; TRBD1 matches 11 bases. The germline gives CDR1 SNHLY, CDR2 FYNNEI. CDR3 length equals 14 residues. Trimming removed 10 bases from V and 4 bases from J; junction bases left unmatched: 8. The CDR3 loop is CATAGQGVGTEAFF. CDR3 coding DNA: TGTGCCACCGCGGGACAGGGGGTAGGCACTGAAGCTTTCTTT.

The chain recombines TRBV30 with TRBJ1-3; D unresolved. V lost 1 base and J lost 0, with 7 bases in between. Germline lookup yields CDR1 GTSNPN and CDR2 SVGIG (reference sequence). The CDR3 is 14 amino acids. This CDR3 reads CAWSGASSGNTIYF. CDR3 DNA sequence: TGTGCCTGGAGTGGGGCGAGCTCTGGAAACACCATATATTTT.

The chain carries TRBV4-3 and TRBJ2-2; D not certain. This CDR3 has 13 amino acids. Trimming took 0 bases from V and 6 from J, leaving 5 bases between them. Germline V gives CDR1 LGHNA, CDR2 YSLEER. DNA for the CDR3: TGCGCCAGCAGCCAAGAGAGCGCCGGGGAGCTGTTTTTT. It yields the protein CASSQESAGELFF.

The chain recombines TRBV5-1 with TRBJ2-6; D remains ambiguous. Germline V lookup: CDR1 SGHRS, CDR2 YFSETQ. Trimming shortened V by 2 bases and J by 0 bases, and 9 bases separated the two germline ends. The CDR3 is 16 amino acids. As DNA, the CDR3 is TGCGCCAGCAGCTTCCCACATAACTCTGGGGCCAACGTCCTGACTTTC. It encodes CASSFPHNSGANVLTF.

V usage is TRBV7-2 and J usage is TRBJ1-1, with D perhaps TRBD1 (6 bases). Germline V lookup: CDR1 SGHTA, CDR2 FQGNSA. This CDR3 region has 15 residues. Trimming removed 4 bases from V and 1 base from J, with 13 bases in between. DNA for the CDR3: TGTGCCAGCAGCTCCTACAGGGAAGCGAACACTGAAGCTTTCTTT. It codes for CASSSYREANTEAFF.

The rearrangement joins TRBV29-1 to TRBJ2-3; tentative D call: TRBD2 (5 bases). V gave up 5 bases and J gave up 2 bases, with 14 bases separating them. Per germline, CDR1 SQVTM and CDR2 ANQGSEA. The CDR3 has 14 amino acids. CDR3 DNA sequence: TGCAGCGTTCGCCCGGGGTTACCCACAGATACGCAGTATTTT. Translated, it gives CSVRPGLPTDTQYF.

The chain recombines TRBV12-5 with TRBJ2-7; 7 bases agree with TRBD2. CDR1 and CDR2 from the germline V gene are LGHNT and FRNRAP. The CDR3 is 14 amino acids. V lost 4 bases and J lost 3; bases outside the gene matches: 6. The CDR3: CASGSLRTSYEQYF. In nucleotides, the CDR3 is TGTGCTAGTGGTTCCCTAAGGACTAGCTACGAGCAGTACTTC.

The chain links TRBV6-1 to TRBJ2-7; no reliable D call. The V end lost 4 bases, the J end lost 0 bases, and 10 bases lay between the germline ends. Germline CDR1 reads MNHNS; CDR2 reads SASEGT. The CDR3 length is 14 residues. The CDR3 nucleotides read TGTGCCAGCAGTGCTTCCTACAGCTCCTACGAGCAGTACTTC. It is translated as CASSASYSSYEQYF.

V and J are TRBV9 and TRBJ2-7, with 7 positions matching TRBD2. Unmatched junction bases numbered 10, after V lost 1 base and J lost 6 bases. CDR1 is SGDLS, CDR2 YYNGEE, per germline. The CDR3 contains 15 residues. The CDR3 DNA is TGTGCCAGCAGCGTAAACCCCCGGGAGGTGTCCGAGCAGTACTTC. Protein sequence: CASSVNPREVSEQYF.

The V gene is TRBV5-1, the J gene TRBJ1-3; 8 bases fit TRBD1. The CDR3 totals 14 residues. Trimming at V came to 5 bases and at J to 4 bases, leaving 5 bases not matched to a gene. CDR1 SGHRS and CDR2 YFSETQ come from the germline V gene. The CDR3 DNA is TGCGCCAGCAGTGTACAGGGGGACGGAAACACCATATATTTT. The encoded protein is CASSVQGDGNTIYF.

The chain uses TRBV18 and TRBJ2-5; D is undetermined. The CDR3 has 11 amino acids. V was pared by 4 bases and J by 2 bases, with 2 bases between. Germline V gene sequence: CDR1 KGHSH, CDR2 LQKENI. CDR3 in amino acids: CASSRQETQYF. The CDR3, as DNA: TGTGCCAGCTCACGTCAAGAGACCCAGTACTTC. Supplemented by reference TRBV18 and TRBJ2-5, the full variable domain reads NAGVMQNPRHLVRRRGQEARLRCSPMKGHSHVYWYRQLPEEGLKFMVYLQKENIIDESGMPKERFSAEFPKEGPSILRIQQVVRGDSAAYFCASSRQETQYFGPGTRLLVL.

The chain uses TRBV7-2 and TRBJ2-2; D is perhaps TRBD2 (5 bases). The CDR3 covers 18 residues. V lost 5 bases and J 4 bases, leaving 23 bases between the germline ends. Germline CDR1 reads SGHTA; CDR2 reads FQGNSA. The CDR3 loop reads CASSQRRVEGTTTGELFF. The CDR3 nucleotides read TGTGCCAGCAGCCAAAGACGTGTTGAGGGTACCACCACCGGGGAGCTGTTTTTT.

V is TRBV25-1 and J is TRBJ1-1, with a tentative D call TRBD1 (5 bases). The V end was cut by 6 bases, the J end by 8 bases, with 19 bases between. This CDR3 spans 14 amino acids. The germline CDR1 and CDR2 sequences are MGHDK and SYGVNS. Here the CDR3 reads CASSPIGEGSEAFF. The CDR3 DNA reads as TGTGCCAGCAGCCCCATAGGGGAGGGGTCGGAAGCTTTCTTT.